This T cell receptor beta chain comes out of a study of blood T cell repertoires in COVID-19. TCRdb's table, derived via immunoSEQ multiplex PCR, lists solely in-frame clones and lacks some. The repertoire holds 100,000 to 150,000 clones, around 89% seen once, with 4.3% in the top ten. CDR1 and CDR2 from the germline V gene are KGHSH and LQKENI. The junction had 6 bases not matched to a gene; V was cut back by 4 bases and J by 2 bases. The CDR3 has 15 residues. This TCR was sampled from a man aged 60 to 69 with COVID-19, enrolled during active disease. Sequenced sample: peripheral blood. This sequence joins TRBV18 and TRBJ2-7; TRBD1 agrees at 9 bases. As DNA, the CDR3 is TGTGCCAGCTCACGGACTCGGACAGGGGCCTACGAGCAGTACTTC. It yields the protein CASSRTRTGAYEQYF.